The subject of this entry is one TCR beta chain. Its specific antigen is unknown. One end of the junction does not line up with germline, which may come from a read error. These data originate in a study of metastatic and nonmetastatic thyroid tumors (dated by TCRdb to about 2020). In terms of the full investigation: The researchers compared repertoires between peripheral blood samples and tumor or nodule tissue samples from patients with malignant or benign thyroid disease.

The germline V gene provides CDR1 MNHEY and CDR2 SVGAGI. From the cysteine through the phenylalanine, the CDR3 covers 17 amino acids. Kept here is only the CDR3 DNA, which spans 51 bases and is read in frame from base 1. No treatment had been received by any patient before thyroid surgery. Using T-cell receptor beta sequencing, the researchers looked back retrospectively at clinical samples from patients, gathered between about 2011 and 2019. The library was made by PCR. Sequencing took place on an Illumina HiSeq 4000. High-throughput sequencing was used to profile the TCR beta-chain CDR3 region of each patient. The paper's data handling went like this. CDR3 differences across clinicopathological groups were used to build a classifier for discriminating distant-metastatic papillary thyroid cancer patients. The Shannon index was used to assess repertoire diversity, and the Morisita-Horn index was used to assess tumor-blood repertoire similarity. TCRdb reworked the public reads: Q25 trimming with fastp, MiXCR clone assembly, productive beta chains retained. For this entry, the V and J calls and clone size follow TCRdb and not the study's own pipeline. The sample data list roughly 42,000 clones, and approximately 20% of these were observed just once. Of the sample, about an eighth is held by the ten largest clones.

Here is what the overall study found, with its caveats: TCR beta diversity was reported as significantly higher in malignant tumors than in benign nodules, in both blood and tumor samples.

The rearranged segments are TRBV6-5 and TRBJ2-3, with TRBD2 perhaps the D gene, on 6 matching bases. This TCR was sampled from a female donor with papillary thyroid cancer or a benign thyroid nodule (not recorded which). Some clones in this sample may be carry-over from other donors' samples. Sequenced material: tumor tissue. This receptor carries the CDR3 CASTLRGVGGYTYTQYF. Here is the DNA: TGTGCCAGCACCCTGAGGGGAGTGGGAGGATACACATATACGCAGTATTTT.